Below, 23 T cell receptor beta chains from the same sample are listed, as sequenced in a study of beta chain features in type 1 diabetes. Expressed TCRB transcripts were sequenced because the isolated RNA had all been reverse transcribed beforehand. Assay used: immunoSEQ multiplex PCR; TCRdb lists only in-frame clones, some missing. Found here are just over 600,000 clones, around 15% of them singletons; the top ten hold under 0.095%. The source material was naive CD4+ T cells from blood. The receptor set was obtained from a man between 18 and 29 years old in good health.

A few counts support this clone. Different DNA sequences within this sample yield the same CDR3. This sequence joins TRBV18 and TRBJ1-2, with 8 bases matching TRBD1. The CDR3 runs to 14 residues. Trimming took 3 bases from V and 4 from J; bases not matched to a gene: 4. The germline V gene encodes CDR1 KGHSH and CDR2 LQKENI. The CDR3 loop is CASSPDRVSYGYTF. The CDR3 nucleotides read TGTGCCAGCTCACCGGACAGGGTATCCTATGGCTACACCTTC.

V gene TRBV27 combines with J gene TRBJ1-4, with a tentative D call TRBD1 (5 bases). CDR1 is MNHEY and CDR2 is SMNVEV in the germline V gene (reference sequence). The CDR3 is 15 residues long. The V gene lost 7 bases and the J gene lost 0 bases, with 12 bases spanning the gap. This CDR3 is CASTPRGTTNEKLFF. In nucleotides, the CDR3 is TGTGCCAGCACCCCCCGGGGGACAACTAATGAAAAACTGTTTTTT.

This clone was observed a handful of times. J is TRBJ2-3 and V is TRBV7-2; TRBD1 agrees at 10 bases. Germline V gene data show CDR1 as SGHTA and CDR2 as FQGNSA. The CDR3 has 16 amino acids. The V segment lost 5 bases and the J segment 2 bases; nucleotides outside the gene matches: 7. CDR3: CASSARDRGSTDTQYF. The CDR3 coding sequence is TGTGCCAGCAGCGCAAGGGACAGGGGTTCCACAGATACGCAGTATTTT. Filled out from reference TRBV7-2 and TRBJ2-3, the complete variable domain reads GAGVSQSPSNKVTEKGKDVELRCDPISGHTALYWYRQSLGQGLEFLIYFQGNSAPDKSGLPSDRFSAERTGGSVSTLTIQRTQQEDSAVYLCASSARDRGSTDTQYFGPGTRLTVL.

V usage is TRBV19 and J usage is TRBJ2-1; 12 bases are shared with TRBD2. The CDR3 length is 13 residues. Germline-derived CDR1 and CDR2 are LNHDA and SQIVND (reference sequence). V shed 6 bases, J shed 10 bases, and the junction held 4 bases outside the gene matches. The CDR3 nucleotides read TGTGCCAGTAGCGGGACTAGCGGGCTGGAGCAGTTCTTC. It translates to CASSGTSGLEQFF.

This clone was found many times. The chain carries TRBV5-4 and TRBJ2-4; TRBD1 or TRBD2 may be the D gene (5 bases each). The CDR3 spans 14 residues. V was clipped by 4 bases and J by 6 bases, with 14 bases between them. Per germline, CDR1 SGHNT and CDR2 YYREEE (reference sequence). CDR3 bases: TGTGCCAGCAGCGTAAGGGGCGCGGGAAACATTCAGTACTTC. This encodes CASSVRGAGNIQYF.

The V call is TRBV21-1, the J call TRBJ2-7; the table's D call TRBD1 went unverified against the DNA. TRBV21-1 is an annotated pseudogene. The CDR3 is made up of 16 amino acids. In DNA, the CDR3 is TGTGCCAGCAGAACCCTAGTGGGCGGCAGGGTCTACGAGCAGTACTTC. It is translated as CASRTLVGGRVYEQYF.

The CDR3 here is CAITPLAGGSYNEQFF. The CDR3 DNA sequence: TGTGCCATCACCCCCCTAGCGGGAGGCTCCTACAATGAGCAGTTCTTC. The V and J genes are TRBV10-3 and TRBJ2-1; 11 bases fit TRBD2. There are 16 residues in the CDR3. V gave up 7 bases and J gave up 0 bases; unmatched junction bases: 5. Per the germline V gene, CDR1 is ENHRY and CDR2 is SYGVKD.

The CDR3: CASSLSRARGEKLFF. In DNA, the CDR3 is TGTGCCAGCAGTTTATCCAGGGCCCGAGGGGAAAAACTGTTTTTT. This sequence joins TRBV28 and TRBJ1-4, with D possibly matching TRBD1 (5 bases). Trimming removed 1 base from V and 8 bases from J, with 14 bases in between. The length of the CDR3 is 15 residues. Germline CDR1 is MDHEN and CDR2 is SYDVKM. Drawing the rest from reference TRBV28 and TRBJ1-4, the complete variable domain is DVKVTQSSRYLVKRTGEKVFLECVQDMDHENMFWYRQDPGLGLRLIYFSYDVKMKEKGDIPEGYSVSREKKERFSLILESASTNQTSMYLCASSLSRARGEKLFFGSGTQLSVL.

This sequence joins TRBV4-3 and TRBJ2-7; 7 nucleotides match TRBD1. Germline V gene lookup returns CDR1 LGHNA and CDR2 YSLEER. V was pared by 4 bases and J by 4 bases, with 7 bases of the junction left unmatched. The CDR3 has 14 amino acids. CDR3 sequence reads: CASSPRVQGYEQYF. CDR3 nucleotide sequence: TGCGCCAGCAGCCCCCGCGTACAGGGGTACGAGCAGTACTTC.

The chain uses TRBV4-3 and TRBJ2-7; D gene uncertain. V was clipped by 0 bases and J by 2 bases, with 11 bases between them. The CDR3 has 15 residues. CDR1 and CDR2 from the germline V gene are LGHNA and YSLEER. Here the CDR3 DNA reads TGCGCCAGCAGCCAAGATTGGGTCGGAGCCTACGAGCAGTACTTC. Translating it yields CASSQDWVGAYEQYF.

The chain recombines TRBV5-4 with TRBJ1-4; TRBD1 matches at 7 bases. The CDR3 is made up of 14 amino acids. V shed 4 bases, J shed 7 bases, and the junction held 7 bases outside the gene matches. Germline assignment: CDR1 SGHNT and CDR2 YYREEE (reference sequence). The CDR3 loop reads CASSPDRVGEKLFF. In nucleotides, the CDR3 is TGTGCCAGCAGCCCTGACAGGGTTGGTGAAAAACTGTTTTTT.

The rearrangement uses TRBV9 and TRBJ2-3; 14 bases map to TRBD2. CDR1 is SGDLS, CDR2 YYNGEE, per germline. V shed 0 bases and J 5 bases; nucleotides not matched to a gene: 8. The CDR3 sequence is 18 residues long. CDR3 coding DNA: TGTGCCAGCAGCGTAGAGACCGGGACTAGCGGGAGAATAGATACGCAGTATTTT. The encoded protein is CASSVETGTSGRIDTQYF.

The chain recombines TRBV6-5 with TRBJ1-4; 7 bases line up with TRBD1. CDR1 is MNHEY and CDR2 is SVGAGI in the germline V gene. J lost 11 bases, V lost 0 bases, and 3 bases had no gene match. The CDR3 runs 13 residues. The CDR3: CASSYSTGDKLFF. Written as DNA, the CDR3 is TGTGCCAGCAGTTACTCAACAGGGGATAAACTGTTTTTT.

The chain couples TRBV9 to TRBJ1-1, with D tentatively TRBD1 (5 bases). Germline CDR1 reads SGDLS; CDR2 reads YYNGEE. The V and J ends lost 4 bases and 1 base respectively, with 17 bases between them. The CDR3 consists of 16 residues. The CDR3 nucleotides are TGTGCCAGCAGCACTACACTAGCAGGGCGGAACACTGAAGCTTTCTTT. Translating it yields CASSTTLAGRNTEAFF. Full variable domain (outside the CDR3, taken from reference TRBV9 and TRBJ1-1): DSGVTQTPKHLITATGQRVTLRCSPRSGDLSVYWYQQSLDQGLQFLIQYYNGEERAKGNILERFSAQQFPDLHSELNLSSLELGDSALYFCASSTTLAGRNTEAFFGQGTRLTVV.

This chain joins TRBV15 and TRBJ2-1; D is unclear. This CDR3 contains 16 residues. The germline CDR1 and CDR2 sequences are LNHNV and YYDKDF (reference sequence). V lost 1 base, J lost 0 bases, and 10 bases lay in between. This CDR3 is CATSRARLSSYNEQFF. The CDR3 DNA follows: TGTGCCACCAGCAGAGCGAGACTGAGCTCCTACAATGAGCAGTTCTTC. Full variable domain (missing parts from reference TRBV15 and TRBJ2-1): DAMVIQNPRYQVTQFGKPVTLSCSQTLNHNVMYWYQQKSSQAPKLLFHYYDKDFNNEADTPDNFQSRRPNTSFCFLDIRSPGLGDTAMYLCATSRARLSSYNEQFFGPGTRLTVL.

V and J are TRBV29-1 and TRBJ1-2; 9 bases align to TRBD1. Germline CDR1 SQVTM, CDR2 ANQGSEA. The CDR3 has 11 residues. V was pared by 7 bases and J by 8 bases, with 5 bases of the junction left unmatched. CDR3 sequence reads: CSATGGEGYTF. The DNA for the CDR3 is TGCAGCGCTACAGGGGGCGAGGGCTACACCTTC.

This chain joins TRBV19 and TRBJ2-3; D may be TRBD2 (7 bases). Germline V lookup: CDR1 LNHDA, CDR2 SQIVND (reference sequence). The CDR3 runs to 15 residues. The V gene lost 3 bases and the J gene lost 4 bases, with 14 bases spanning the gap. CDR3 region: CASSIGGGASDTQYF. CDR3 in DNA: TGTGCCAGTAGTATCGGTGGGGGGGCATCAGATACGCAGTATTTT.

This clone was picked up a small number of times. CDR3 bases: TGTGCCAGCAGCTTAATCCCTAGCGGGGTTTTCGATGAGCAGTTCTTC. Translated: CASSLIPSGVFDEQFF. The rearrangement links TRBV7-8 to TRBJ2-1; the match to TRBD2 covers 9 bases. The V segment lost 2 bases and the J segment 8 bases; nucleotides outside the gene matches: 10. This CDR3 is 16 amino acids long. Germline V gene data show CDR1 as SGHVS and CDR2 as FQNEAQ.

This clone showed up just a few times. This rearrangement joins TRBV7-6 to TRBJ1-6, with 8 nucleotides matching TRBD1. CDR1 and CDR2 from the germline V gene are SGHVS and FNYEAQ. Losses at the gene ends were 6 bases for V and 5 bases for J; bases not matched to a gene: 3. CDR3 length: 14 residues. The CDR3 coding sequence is TGTGCCAGCAGATCGACAGGGGATAATTCACCCCTCCACTTT. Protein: CASRSTGDNSPLHF.

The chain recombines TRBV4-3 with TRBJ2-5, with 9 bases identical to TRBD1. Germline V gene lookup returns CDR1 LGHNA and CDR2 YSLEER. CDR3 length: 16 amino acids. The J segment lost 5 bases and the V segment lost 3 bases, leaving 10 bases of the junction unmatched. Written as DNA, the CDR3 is TGCGCCAGCAGCCAGGGAACAGGGGGCGGTCAGGAGACCCAGTACTTC. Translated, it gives CASSQGTGGGQETQYF.

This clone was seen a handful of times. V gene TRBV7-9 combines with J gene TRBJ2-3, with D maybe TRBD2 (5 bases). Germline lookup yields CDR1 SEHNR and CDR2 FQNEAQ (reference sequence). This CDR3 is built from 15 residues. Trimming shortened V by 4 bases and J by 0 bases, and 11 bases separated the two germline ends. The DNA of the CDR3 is TGTGCCAGCAGCTACCGGACGGGAAGCACAGATACGCAGTATTTT. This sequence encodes CASSYRTGSTDTQYF.

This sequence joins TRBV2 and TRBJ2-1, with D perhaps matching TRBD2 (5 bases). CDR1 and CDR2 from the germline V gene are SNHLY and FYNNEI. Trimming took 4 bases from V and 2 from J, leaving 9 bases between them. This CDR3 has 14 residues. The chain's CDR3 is CASSVGSPYNEQFF. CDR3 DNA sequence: TGTGCCAGCAGTGTAGGGAGCCCCTACAATGAGCAGTTCTTC.

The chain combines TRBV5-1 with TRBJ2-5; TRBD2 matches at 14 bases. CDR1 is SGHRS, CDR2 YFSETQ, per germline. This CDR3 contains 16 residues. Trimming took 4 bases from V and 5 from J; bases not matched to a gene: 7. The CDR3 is CASSHGLAGGRETQYF. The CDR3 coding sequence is TGCGCCAGCAGCCACGGACTAGCGGGGGGCCGGGAGACCCAGTACTTC. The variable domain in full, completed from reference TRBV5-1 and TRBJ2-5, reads KAGVTQTPRYLIKTRGQQVTLSCSPISGHRSVSWYQQTPGQGLQFLFEYFSETQRNKGNFPGRFSGRQFSNSRSEMNVSTLELGDSALYLCASSHGLAGGRETQYFGPGTRLLVL.